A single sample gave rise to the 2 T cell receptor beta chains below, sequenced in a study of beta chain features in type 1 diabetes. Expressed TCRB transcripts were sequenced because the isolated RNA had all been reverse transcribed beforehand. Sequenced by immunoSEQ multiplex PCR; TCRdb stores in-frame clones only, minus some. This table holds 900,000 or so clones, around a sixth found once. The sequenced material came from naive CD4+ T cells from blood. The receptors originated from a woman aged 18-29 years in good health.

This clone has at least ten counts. The DNA for the CDR3 is TGTGCCAGCAGCACAGACAGTGGATTAGCCAAAAACATTCAGTACTTC. This sequence encodes CASSTDSGLAKNIQYF. J is TRBJ2-4 and V is TRBV11-2, with D tentatively TRBD1 (5 bases). V dropped 5 bases and J dropped 0 bases, with 14 bases sitting between them. The CDR3 totals 16 residues. The germline gives CDR1 SGHAT, CDR2 FQNNGV. Complete variable domain (other parts from reference TRBV11-2 and TRBJ2-4): EAGVAQSPRYKIIEKRQSVAFWCNPISGHATLYWYQQILGQGPKLLIQFQNNGVVDDSQLPKDRFSAERLKGVDSTLKIQPAKLEDSAVYLCASSTDSGLAKNIQYFGAGTRLSVL.

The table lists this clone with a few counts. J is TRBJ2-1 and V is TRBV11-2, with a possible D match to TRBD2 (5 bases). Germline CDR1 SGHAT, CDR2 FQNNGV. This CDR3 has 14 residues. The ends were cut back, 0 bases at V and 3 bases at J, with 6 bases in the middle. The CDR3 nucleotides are TGTGCCAGCAGCTTAGACGGGATCTACAATGAGCAGTTCTTC. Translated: CASSLDGIYNEQFF.